This T cell receptor (beta chain) was recorded in a study of early T cells in non-severe SARS-CoV-2 infection. Study context: Alpha and beta chains were unpaired, from unsorted whole-blood bulk RNA. Study-level points and caveats: Matching with VDJdb favored anti-spike CD8 responses (missing private and CD4 specificities).

TCRdb passed the 5' RACE reads through MiXCR, listing each CDR3 protein once. There are about 83,000 distinct CDR3 sequences in the sample; roughly 15% occur only once, and more than 1.2% lies in the top ten. With regard to this clonotype: The antigen remains undetermined.

CDR1 is GTSNPN, CDR2 SVGIG, per germline (reference sequence). Deletions cut 3 bases from V and 4 bases from J, with 16 bases between. CDR3 length: 15 amino acids. The clonotype comes from an adult who was a healthcare worker with PCR-confirmed SARS-CoV-2 infection or an uninfected control (not recorded which). V and J are TRBV30 and TRBJ2-1; TRBD2 is a possible D gene (6 bases). Sequencing was performed on whole blood. The CDR3 spells CAWSFGGSGYNEQFF. The CDR3 DNA follows: TGTGCCTGGAGCTTCGGGGGATCGGGTTACAATGAGCAGTTCTTC.